Here is one T cell receptor (beta chain) with its context. The table came from immunoSEQ multiplex PCR; TCRdb's copy has only in-frame clones and leaves some out. The data contain about 140,000 clones, less than 90% of them seen just once; the ten biggest clones take up under 3%. V lost 5 bases and J 6 bases, leaving 11 bases between the germline ends. Germline values: CDR1 SGHRS, CDR2 YFSETQ. CDR3 length equals 13 residues. These data originate in a study of blood T cell repertoires in COVID-19. Looking at the study overall: Samples of COVID-19 (acute and convalescent) were obtained from the United States, Italy and Spain.

V and J are TRBV5-1 and TRBJ2-2, with D unresolved. The sequence was collected from a human donor with COVID-19, enrolled during active disease. The donor label of this sample is uncertain. Sequenced material: peripheral blood. The CDR3 protein is CASSSGSAGELFF. The CDR3, as DNA: TGCGCCAGCAGTTCCGGTTCTGCCGGGGAGCTGTTTTTT. Full variable domain (rest looked up from reference TRBV5-1 and TRBJ2-2): KAGVTQTPRYLIKTRGQQVTLSCSPISGHRSVSWYQQTPGQGLQFLFEYFSETQRNKGNFPGRFSGRQFSNSRSEMNVSTLELGDSALYLCASSSGSAGELFFGEGSRLTVL.